These T cell receptor beta chains were read from a single sample in a study of cytomegalovirus exposure and HLA in healthy donors. This table comes from immunoSEQ multiplex PCR, and its TCRdb copy is limited to in-frame clones, with some not included. The table lists about 150,000 clones, around 75% of them singletons. The sequenced sample was PBMCs. The receptors derive from a man aged 55-75 years in good health and CMV-seronegative. The CDR3 runs from the conserved cysteine through the conserved F or W. Each record gives: V gene, D gene, J gene, clone size, CDR3 length, CDR3 protein, CDR3 DNA. The D gene is left open where the match is weak. Clone size is stated in some rows and not others, as once, few, many or a class when expanded.

V gene: TRBV6-5
D gene: TRBD2
J gene: TRBJ2-5
clone size: .
CDR3 length: 15
CDR3 protein: CASSRGLAVQETQYF
CDR3 DNA: TGTGCCAGCAGCCGGGGACTAGCGGTCCAAGAGACCCAGTACTTC

V gene: TRBV28
D gene: .
J gene: TRBJ1-2
clone size: .
CDR3 length: 15
CDR3 protein: CASKSGTNPGYGYTF
CDR3 DNA: TGTGCCAGCAAATCCGGGACAAATCCCGGCTATGGCTACACCTTC

V gene: TRBV14
D gene: .
J gene: TRBJ2-3
clone size: .
CDR3 length: 16
CDR3 protein: CASSQQSSGEADTQYF
CDR3 DNA: TGTGCCAGCAGCCAGCAAAGTAGCGGAGAGGCAGATACGCAGTATTTT

V gene: TRBV7-3
D gene: .
J gene: TRBJ2-6
clone size: .
CDR3 length: 16
CDR3 protein: CASSLIRANVANVLTF
CDR3 DNA: TGTGCCAGCAGCTTAATACGAGCAAACGTCGCCAACGTCCTGACTTTC

V gene: TRBV9
D gene: .
J gene: TRBJ2-2
clone size: .
CDR3 length: 15
CDR3 protein: CASSVVAQNTGELFF
CDR3 DNA: TGTGCCAGCAGCGTAGTGGCCCAGAACACCGGGGAGCTGTTTTTT

V gene: TRBV27
D gene: TRBD2
J gene: TRBJ2-1
clone size: .
CDR3 length: 15
CDR3 protein: CASQQGLAHYNEQFF
CDR3 DNA: TGTGCCAGCCAGCAGGGACTAGCCCATTACAATGAGCAGTTCTTC

V gene: TRBV27
D gene: .
J gene: TRBJ1-2
clone size: .
CDR3 length: 14
CDR3 protein: CASGRGTVNYGYTF
CDR3 DNA: TGTGCCAGCGGCCGGGGAACTGTCAACTATGGCTACACCTTC

V gene: TRBV7-9
D gene: .
J gene: TRBJ1-1
clone size: .
CDR3 length: 14
CDR3 protein: CASTTAKGSTEAFF
CDR3 DNA: TGTGCCAGCACCACCGCCAAGGGGTCGACTGAAGCTTTCTTT

V gene: TRBV14
D gene: .
J gene: TRBJ2-7
clone size: .
CDR3 length: 12
CDR3 protein: CASSRQKYEQYF
CDR3 DNA: TGTGCCAGCAGCCGTCAGAAGTACGAGCAGTACTTC

V gene: TRBV5-1
D gene: TRBD1
J gene: TRBJ2-5
clone size: .
CDR3 length: 15
CDR3 protein: CATGRDSKVGETQYF
CDR3 DNA: TGCGCCACCGGAAGGGACAGCAAAGTGGGAGAGACCCAGTACTTC

V gene: TRBV28
D gene: .
J gene: TRBJ1-1
clone size: .
CDR3 length: 12
CDR3 protein: CASSLKGERAFF
CDR3 DNA: TGTGCCAGCAGTTTAAAGGGGGAGAGGGCTTTCTTT

V gene: TRBV4-1
D gene: .
J gene: TRBJ2-5
clone size: .
CDR3 length: 15
CDR3 protein: CASSQAEGGQETQYF
CDR3 DNA: TGCGCCAGCAGCCAAGCGGAAGGGGGCCAAGAGACCCAGTACTTC

V gene: TRBV7-3
D gene: TRBD2
J gene: TRBJ2-1
clone size: .
CDR3 length: 15
CDR3 protein: CASSQSSGSYNEQFF
CDR3 DNA: TGTGCCAGCAGCCAGTCTAGCGGCTCCTACAATGAGCAGTTCTTC

V gene: TRBV21-1
D gene: .
J gene: TRBJ2-6
clone size: once
CDR3 length: 19
CDR3 protein: CASSKGGKHLYSGANVLTF
CDR3 DNA: TGTGCCAGCAGCAAAGGCGGGAAGCACTTATACTCTGGGGCCAACGTCCTGACTTTC

V gene: TRBV7-3
D gene: .
J gene: TRBJ2-2
clone size: once
CDR3 length: 16
CDR3 protein: CASSLNSQGSTGELFF
CDR3 DNA: TGTGCCAGCAGCTTAAATAGCCAGGGGAGCACCGGGGAGCTGTTTTTT

V gene: TRBV11-2
D gene: .
J gene: TRBJ1-6
clone size: few
CDR3 length: 13
CDR3 protein: CASAPTPLGPLHF
CDR3 DNA: TGTGCCAGCGCCCCCACCCCCCTCGGGCCCCTCCACTTT

V gene: TRBV18
D gene: TRBD1
J gene: TRBJ2-7
clone size: .
CDR3 length: 14
CDR3 protein: CASSPAQGADEQYF
CDR3 DNA: TGTGCCAGCTCACCGGCACAGGGGGCAGACGAGCAGTACTTC

V gene: TRBV27
D gene: TRBD2
J gene: TRBJ2-7
clone size: .
CDR3 length: 15
CDR3 protein: CASSLTSGISYEQYF
CDR3 DNA: TGTGCCAGCAGTCTGACTAGCGGGATCTCCTACGAGCAGTACTTC